The rows below give T cell receptor beta chains drawn from one sample of a study of OX40 agonist ivuxolimab in advanced cancers. Measured with immunoSEQ multiplex PCR; TCRdb has only the in-frame clones, and not every one. The table records 80,000 or so clones, roughly 87% of them present only once. Sample: CD4+ or CD8+ T cells sorted from blood, taken in a trial of the OX40 agonist ivuxolimab. The receptor set was obtained from an adult with an advanced solid tumor such as melanoma, head and neck, liver or kidney cancer. The CDR3 runs from the conserved cysteine through the conserved F or W. D genes are given only for firm matches. The listing skips clone size in some rows; elsewhere it reads once, few, many or a size class.

J	size	D	V	CDR3	DNA
TRBJ1-2	-	TRBD1	TRBV27	CASSNLQGFGAYGYTF	TGTGCCAGCAGTAATCTACAGGGGTTTGGGGCCTATGGCTACACCTTC
TRBJ1-2	once	TRBD1	TRBV7-2	CASSLGQGGGYTF	TGTGCCAGCAGCTTAGGACAGGGAGGTGGCTACACCTTC
TRBJ1-1	once	-	TRBV9	CASSVDPGTEAFF	TGTGCCAGCAGCGTAGATCCCGGCACTGAAGCTTTCTTT
TRBJ2-2	-	TRBD2	TRBV10-3	CAISETSGRAGGTGELFF	TGTGCCATCAGTGAGACTAGCGGGAGGGCCGGGGGCACCGGGGAGCTGTTTTTT
TRBJ2-2	-	TRBD1	TRBV11-3	CASSRDRGGTGELFF	TGTGCCAGCAGCCGAGACAGGGGCGGGACCGGGGAGCTGTTTTTT
TRBJ1-2	-	-	TRBV11-3	CASSLDMRGSYTF	TGTGCCAGCAGCTTAGATATGAGGGGGAGCTACACCTTC
TRBJ1-2	few	TRBD1	TRBV6-1	CASRPGQDNYGYTF	TGTGCCAGCAGGCCGGGACAGGATAACTATGGCTACACCTTC
TRBJ2-2	-	-	TRBV5-5	CASSPALGRSRGTGELFF	TGTGCCAGCAGCCCAGCCTTAGGACGTTCCCGGGGCACCGGGGAGCTGTTTTTT
TRBJ1-1	few	-	TRBV19	CASSISVDTEAFF	TGTGCCAGTAGTATTTCTGTGGACACTGAAGCTTTCTTT
TRBJ2-1	-	-	TRBV19	CASSIQAGRYNEQFF	TGTGCCAGTAGTATCCAGGCAGGTCGATACAATGAGCAGTTCTTC